The present TCR beta chain was sequenced within a study of T cell changes during pregnancy in multiple sclerosis. Sequencing was performed with immunoSEQ multiplex PCR; in TCRdb, only in-frame clones are kept and a portion is missing. The table includes 45,000 or so clones, approximately 91% detected once. Germline trimming cut 5 bases from V and 7 bases from J; bases unmatched to any gene: 4. Germline CDR1 and CDR2: SGHDN and FVKESK. The CDR3 sequence is 13 residues long. The sequenced sample was PBMCs (not recorded whether the cells were cultured). The V gene is TRBV14, the J gene TRBJ1-2, with 10 nucleotides matching TRBD1. The sequence came from a female donor with multiple sclerosis, enrolled in a pregnancy study. The CDR3 bases are TGTGCCAGCAGCTCTGGGACAGGGGTTGGCTACACCTTC. It encodes CASSSGTGVGYTF.